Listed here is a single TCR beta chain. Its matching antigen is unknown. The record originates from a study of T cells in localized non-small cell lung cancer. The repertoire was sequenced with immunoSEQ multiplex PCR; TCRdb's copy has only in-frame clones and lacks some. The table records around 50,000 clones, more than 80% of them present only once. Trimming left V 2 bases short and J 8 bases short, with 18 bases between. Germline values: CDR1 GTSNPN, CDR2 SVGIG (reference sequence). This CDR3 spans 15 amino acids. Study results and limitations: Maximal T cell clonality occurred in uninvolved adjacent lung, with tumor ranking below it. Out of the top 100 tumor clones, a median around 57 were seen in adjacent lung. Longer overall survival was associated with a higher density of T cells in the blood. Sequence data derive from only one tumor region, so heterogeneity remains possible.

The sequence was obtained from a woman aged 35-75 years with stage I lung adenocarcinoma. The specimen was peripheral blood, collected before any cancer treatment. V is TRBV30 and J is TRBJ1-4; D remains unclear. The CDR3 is CAWSMGSSFTEKLFF. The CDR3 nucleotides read TGTGCCTGGAGTATGGGGTCGAGTTTTACCGAAAAACTGTTTTTT.